This TCR beta chain was retrieved from a study of blood T cells in healthy people across ages. Study-level points and caveats: Expanded clonotype changes were possibly confounded by unknown donor CMV status.

A second PCR, run for about 6 to 11 cycles, used a sample-barcoded 5' primer plus a J-beta primer mix. Researchers report that a template-switch adaptor with 12 random nucleotides tagged each cDNA molecule. TCRdb itself ran the 5' RACE reads through MiXCR, one entry per CDR3 protein. The sample has about 1.4 million distinct CDR3 sequences; approximately 59% are singletons. This CDR3 is built from 12 residues. Per germline, CDR1 DFQATT and CDR2 SNEGSKA (reference sequence). V lost 4 bases to trimming and J lost 3 bases, with 9 bases between them. A note on this clonotype: Its specificity is not known.

This chain joins TRBV20-1 and TRBJ2-5; no firm D call. The sequenced sample consisted of blood. This TCR was recovered from a man between 18 and 29 years old in good health. The CDR3 protein is CSAIPREETQYF. Written as DNA, the CDR3 is TGCAGTGCTATCCCCAGAGAAGAGACCCAGTACTTC.